This T cell receptor (beta chain) came from a study of blood T cells in healthy people across ages. Together with a sample-barcoded 5' primer, a J-beta primer mix was included in a second PCR lasting about 6 to 11 cycles. Every cDNA molecule carried a tag from a template-switch adaptor bearing 12 random nucleotides. Using its own MiXCR run on the 5' RACE reads, TCRdb lists one record per CDR3 protein. The sample has over a million distinct CDR3 sequences; around 45% are singletons. Study-level results: What prevented conclusive comparison of naive and antigen-experienced cells was that PBMCs were unsorted. From one million sequenced T cells, diversity estimates were lower bounds.

There were at least 6 micrograms of total RNA extracted from every sample. Between the trimmed V and J ends, which lost 0 bases and 2 bases, there was a span of 12 bases. The CDR3 is 16 residues long. The germline CDR1 and CDR2 sequences are SNHLY and FYNNEI. Of note for this clonotype: Its antigen remains unidentified.

The sequencing sample was made of blood. This TCR came from an older woman in good health. The chain couples TRBV2 to TRBJ2-3; D is perhaps TRBD2 (6 bases). This CDR3 reads CASSEASGWATDTQYF. CDR3 nucleotides: TGTGCCAGCAGTGAAGCTAGCGGATGGGCCACAGATACGCAGTATTTT.